What follows describes a single T cell receptor beta chain. Its antigen has not been determined. It has no much larger one-base neighbor in the sample; base qualities were not kept. Trimming removed 3 bases from V and 5 bases from J; the gene matches leave 6 bases unexplained. The germline V gene (reference sequence) sets CDR1 to LNHDA and CDR2 to SQIVND. The CDR3 has 14 amino acids, counting the end cysteine and phenylalanine. Only the CDR3 DNA is retained, 42 bases long and in frame from the first base. These data come from a study of cytomegalovirus exposure and HLA in healthy donors (dated by TCRdb to 2016 to 2017). At the level of the whole study: According to a later analysis, the approximately 130 validation repertoires were produced on the same platform as the approximately 620 repertoires of the first cohort. The study was designed to test whether signatures of past pathogen exposure could be identified by cataloging public T cell receptors. A separate validation cohort of over a hundred different subjects was used in addition to the roughly 700-subject first cohort. To predict cytomegalovirus infection status, the study brought together high-throughput TCR immunosequencing, statistical association of individual TCRs with disease status, and machine learning.

The protocol used for the library was the immunoSEQ multiplex PCR assay. The study's own analysis went as follows. A statistical classification framework was built for diagnosing cytomegalovirus status from the catalog of TCR beta chain sequences. TCRdb mirrors the immuneACCESS table, restricted to in-frame sequences. Some clones are absent from its copies; in checked studies, under half trace to an unresolved V gene, and the reason for the others is unknown. Clone size and the V and J calls come from that table; the DNA yielded D and trimming. This sample is represented by about 200,000 clones; approximately 78% of them were singletons. Over 0.95% of the sample comes from the top ten. The donors belonged to the validation cohort of approximately 130 subjects, which was separate from the roughly 700-subject first cohort. General study outcomes and caveats: Across donors, most TCR sequences were observed very rarely, whereas some public TCRs were present in many individuals. The authors suggested that the approach could potentially be generalized to other disease states and immunological phenotypes. The validation cohort had no HLA typing available for a later analysis, so co-occurrence within that cohort was assessed over all 120 or so repertoires. The classifier was reported to diagnose cytomegalovirus status with high specificity and sensitivity in both the original and validation cohorts. In vitro tests confirmed that a few of the cytomegalovirus-associated TCR beta chains recognize cytomegalovirus antigens. A later analysis found that TCRs clustered in the first cohort also tended to co-occur in the approximately 120 validation repertoires, with approximately 95% of cluster scores above 0. The study listed 150 to 200 TCR beta chains as associated with cytomegalovirus.

The sample comprised PBMCs. The rearranged chain carries TRBV19 and TRBJ2-7; TRBD1 lines up with 8 middle nucleotides. The source of this sequence is a woman aged 25-40 years in good health and CMV-seronegative. The DNA reads as follows: TGTGCCAGTAGTATCCGGCAGGGGGCTGACGAGCAGTACTTC. It codes for CASSIRQGADEQYF.